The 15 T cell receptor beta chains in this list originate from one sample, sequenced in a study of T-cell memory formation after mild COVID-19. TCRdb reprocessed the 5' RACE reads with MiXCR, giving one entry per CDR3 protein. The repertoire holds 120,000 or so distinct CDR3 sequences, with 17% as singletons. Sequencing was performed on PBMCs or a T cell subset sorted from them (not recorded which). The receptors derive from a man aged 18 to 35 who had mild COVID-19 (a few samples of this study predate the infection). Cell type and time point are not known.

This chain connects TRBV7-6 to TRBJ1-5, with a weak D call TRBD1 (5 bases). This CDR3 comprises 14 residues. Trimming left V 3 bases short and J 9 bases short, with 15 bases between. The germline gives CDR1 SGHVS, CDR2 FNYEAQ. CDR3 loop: CASSFCPGTGPQHF. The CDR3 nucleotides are TGTGCCAGCAGCTTCTGTCCAGGGACCGGGCCCCAGCATTTT. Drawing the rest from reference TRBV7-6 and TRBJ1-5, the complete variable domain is GAGVSQSPRYKVTKRGQDVALRCDPISGHVSLYWYRQALGQGPEFLTYFNYEAQQDKSGLPNDRFSAERPEGSISTLTIQRTEQRDSAMYRCASSFCPGTGPQHFGDGTRLSIL.

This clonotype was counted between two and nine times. For the CDR3, the DNA is TGCGCCAGCAGCTTCGGGGTGGGGATTTCACCCCTCCACTTT. The encoded protein is CASSFGVGISPLHF. The V and J genes are TRBV5-1 and TRBJ1-6; D not resolved. The V gene lost 2 bases and the J gene lost 9 bases, with 12 bases spanning the gap. The germline V gene encodes CDR1 SGHRS and CDR2 YFSETQ. CDR3 length: 14 amino acids.

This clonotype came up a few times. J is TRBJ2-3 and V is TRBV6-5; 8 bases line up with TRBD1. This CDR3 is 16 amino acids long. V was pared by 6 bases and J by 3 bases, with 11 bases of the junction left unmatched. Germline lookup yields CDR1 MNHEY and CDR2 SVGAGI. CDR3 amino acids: CASSPGDRLRTDTQYF. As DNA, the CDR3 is TGTGCCAGCAGCCCGGGGGACAGGTTGAGAACAGATACGCAGTATTTT.

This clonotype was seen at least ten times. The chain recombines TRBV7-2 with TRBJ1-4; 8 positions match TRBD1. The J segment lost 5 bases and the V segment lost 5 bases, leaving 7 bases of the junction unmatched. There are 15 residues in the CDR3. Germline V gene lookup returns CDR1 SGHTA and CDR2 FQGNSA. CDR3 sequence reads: CASSQRTGRNEKLFF. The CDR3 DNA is TGTGCCAGCAGCCAGAGGACAGGGAGGAATGAAAAACTGTTTTTT.

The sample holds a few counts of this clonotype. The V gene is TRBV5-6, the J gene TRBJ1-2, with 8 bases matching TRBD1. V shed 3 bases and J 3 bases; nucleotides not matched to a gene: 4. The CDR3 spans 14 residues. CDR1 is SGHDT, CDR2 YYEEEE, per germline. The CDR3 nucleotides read TGTGCCAGCAGCTCCCGGGACAGGTACTATGGCTACACCTTC. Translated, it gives CASSSRDRYYGYTF.

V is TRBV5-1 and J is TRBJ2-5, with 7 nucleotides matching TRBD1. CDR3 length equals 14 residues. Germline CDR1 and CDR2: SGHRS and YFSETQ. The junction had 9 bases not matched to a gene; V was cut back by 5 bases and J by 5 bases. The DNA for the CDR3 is TGCGCCAGCAGAGACAGGGCGCAAGGGGAGACCCAGTACTTC. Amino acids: CASRDRAQGETQYF.

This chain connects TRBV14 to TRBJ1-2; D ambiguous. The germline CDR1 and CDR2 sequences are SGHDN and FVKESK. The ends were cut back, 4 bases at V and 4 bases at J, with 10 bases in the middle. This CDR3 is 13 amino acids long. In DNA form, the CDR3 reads TGTGCCAGCAGCCGAGGACCGAGCTATGGCTACACCTTC. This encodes CASSRGPSYGYTF.

This CDR3 reads CASSQEVNSYEQYF. CDR3 coding DNA: TGTGCCAGCAGCCAAGAGGTCAACTCCTACGAGCAGTACTTC. The rearrangement joins TRBV3-1 to TRBJ2-7; no clear D. Per germline, CDR1 LGHDT and CDR2 YNNKEL (reference sequence). The CDR3 sequence is 14 residues long. With 0 bases removed from V and 0 bases from J, the gap between germline ends came to 6 bases.

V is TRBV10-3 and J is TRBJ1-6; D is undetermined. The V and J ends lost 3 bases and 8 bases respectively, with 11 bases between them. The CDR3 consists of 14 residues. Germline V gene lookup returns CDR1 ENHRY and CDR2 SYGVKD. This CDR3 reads CAISEGPRDSPLHF. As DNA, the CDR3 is TGTGCCATCAGTGAAGGGCCGAGGGATTCACCCCTCCACTTT.

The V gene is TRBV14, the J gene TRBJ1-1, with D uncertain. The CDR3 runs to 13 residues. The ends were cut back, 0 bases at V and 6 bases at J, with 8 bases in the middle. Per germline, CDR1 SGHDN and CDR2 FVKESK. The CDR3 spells CASSQDWAAEAFF. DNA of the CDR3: TGTGCCAGCAGCCAAGATTGGGCAGCTGAAGCTTTCTTT.

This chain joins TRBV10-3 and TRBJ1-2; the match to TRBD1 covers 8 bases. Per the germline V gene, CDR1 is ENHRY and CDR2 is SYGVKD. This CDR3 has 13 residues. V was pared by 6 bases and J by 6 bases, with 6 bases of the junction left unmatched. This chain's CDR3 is CAIRTGDEHGYTF. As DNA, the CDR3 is TGTGCCATCAGGACAGGGGATGAGCATGGCTACACCTTC.

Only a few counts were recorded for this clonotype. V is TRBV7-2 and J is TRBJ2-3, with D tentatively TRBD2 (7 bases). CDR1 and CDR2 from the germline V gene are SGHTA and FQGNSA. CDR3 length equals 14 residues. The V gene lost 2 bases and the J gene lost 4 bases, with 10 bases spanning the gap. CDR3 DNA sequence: TGTGCCAGCAGCTTAACGGGGGGCCCAGATACGCAGTATTTT. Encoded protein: CASSLTGGPDTQYF.

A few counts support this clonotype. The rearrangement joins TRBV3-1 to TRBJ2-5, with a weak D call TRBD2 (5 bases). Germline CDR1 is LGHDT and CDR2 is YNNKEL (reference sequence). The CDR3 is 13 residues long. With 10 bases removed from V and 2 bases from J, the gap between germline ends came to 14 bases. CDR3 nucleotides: TGTGCCACCCTCCTGTCGGGGCAAGAGACCCAGTACTTC. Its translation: CATLLSGQETQYF.

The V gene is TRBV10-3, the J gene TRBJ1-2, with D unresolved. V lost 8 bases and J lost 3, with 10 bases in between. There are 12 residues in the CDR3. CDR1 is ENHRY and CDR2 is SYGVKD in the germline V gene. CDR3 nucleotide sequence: TGTGCCATCGAGCGACCCGACTATGGCTACACCTTC. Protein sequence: CAIERPDYGYTF.

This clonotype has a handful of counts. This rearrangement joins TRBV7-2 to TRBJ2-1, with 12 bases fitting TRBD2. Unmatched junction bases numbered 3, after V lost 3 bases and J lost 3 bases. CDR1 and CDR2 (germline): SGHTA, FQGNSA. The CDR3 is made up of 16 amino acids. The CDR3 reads CASSFLAGGDYNEQFF. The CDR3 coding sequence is TGTGCCAGCAGCTTCCTAGCGGGGGGGGACTACAATGAGCAGTTCTTC.